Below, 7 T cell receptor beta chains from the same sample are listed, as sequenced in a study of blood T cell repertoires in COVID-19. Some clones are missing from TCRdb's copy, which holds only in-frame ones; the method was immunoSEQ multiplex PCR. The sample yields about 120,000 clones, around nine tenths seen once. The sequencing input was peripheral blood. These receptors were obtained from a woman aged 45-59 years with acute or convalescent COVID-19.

The CDR3 loop is CASSISGGVDTQYF. The DNA of the CDR3 is TGTGCCAGTAGTATTAGCGGGGGGGTTGATACGCAGTATTTT. This sequence joins TRBV19 and TRBJ2-3; 11 positions agree with TRBD2. The CDR3 runs 14 residues. V trimming: 3 bases; J trimming: 6 bases; junction bases outside the gene matches: 2. Per the germline V gene, CDR1 is LNHDA and CDR2 is SQIVND (reference sequence). The full variable domain, completed using reference TRBV19 and TRBJ2-3, is DGGITQSPKYLFRKEGQNVTLSCEQNLNHDAMYWYRQDPGQGLRLIYYSQIVNDFQKGDIAEGYSVSREKKESFPLTVTSAQKNPTAFYLCASSISGGVDTQYFGPGTRLTVL.

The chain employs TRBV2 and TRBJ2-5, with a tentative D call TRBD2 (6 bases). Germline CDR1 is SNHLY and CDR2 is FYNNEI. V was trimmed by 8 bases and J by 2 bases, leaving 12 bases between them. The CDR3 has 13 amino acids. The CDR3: CASSRGMQETQYF. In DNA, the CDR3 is TGTGCCAGCTCACGGGGGATGCAAGAGACCCAGTACTTC.

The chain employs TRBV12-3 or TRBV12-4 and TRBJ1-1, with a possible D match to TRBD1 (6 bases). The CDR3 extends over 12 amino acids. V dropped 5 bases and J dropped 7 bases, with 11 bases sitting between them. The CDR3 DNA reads TGTGCCAGCAGTCCCGACAGGTATGAAGCTTTCTTT. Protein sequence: CASSPDRYEAFF.

The CDR3 DNA is TGTGCCAGCAGCCAAGAAGGGGGTTATGGCTACACCTTC. Protein: CASSQEGGYGYTF. The chain employs TRBV14 and TRBJ1-2; a weak D match, TRBD1 (6 bases). Trimming left V 0 bases short and J 5 bases short, with 7 bases between. CDR3 length equals 13 residues. Germline-derived CDR1 and CDR2 are SGHDN and FVKESK.

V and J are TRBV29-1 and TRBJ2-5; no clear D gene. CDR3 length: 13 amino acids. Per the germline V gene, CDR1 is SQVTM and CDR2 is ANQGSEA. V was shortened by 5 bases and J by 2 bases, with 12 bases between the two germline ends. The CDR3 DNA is TGCAGCGTTCTCAGACACCTGCAAGAGACCCAGTACTTC. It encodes CSVLRHLQETQYF.

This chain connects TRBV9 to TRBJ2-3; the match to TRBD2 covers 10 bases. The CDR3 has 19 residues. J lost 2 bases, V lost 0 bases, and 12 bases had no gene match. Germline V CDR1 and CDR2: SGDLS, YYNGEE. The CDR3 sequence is CASSVDSLAGAANTDTQYF. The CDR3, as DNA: TGTGCCAGCAGCGTAGATTCCCTAGCGGGGGCCGCGAACACAGATACGCAGTATTTT.

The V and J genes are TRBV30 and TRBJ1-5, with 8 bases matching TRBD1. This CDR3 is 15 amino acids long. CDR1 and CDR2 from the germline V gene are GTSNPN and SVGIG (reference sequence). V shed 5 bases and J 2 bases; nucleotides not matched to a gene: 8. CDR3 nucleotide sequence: TGTGCCTGGGGACAGGGCAGGCGTGGCAATCAGCCCCAGCATTTT. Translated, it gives CAWGQGRRGNQPQHF.